A single sample gave rise to the 27 T cell receptor beta chains below, sequenced in a study of blood T cells in healthy people across ages. A second 7 to 11 cycle PCR used barcoded and J-beta primers. TCRdb used MiXCR to reprocess the 5' RACE reads, holding one entry per CDR3 protein. The table records 650,000 or so distinct CDR3 sequences, 40% to 65% of them present only once. Sample: blood. The receptors were gathered from an elderly woman in good health.

This rearrangement joins TRBV29-1 to TRBJ1-1, with D uncertain. V lost 3 bases to trimming and J lost 4 bases, with 12 bases between them. CDR1 SQVTM and CDR2 ANQGSEA come from the germline V gene. This CDR3 contains 13 residues. CDR3 nucleotide sequence: TGCAGCGTTGACAGTGGGCGGACCACTGAAGCTTTCTTT. Encoded protein: CSVDSGRTTEAFF. Full variable domain (rest looked up from reference TRBV29-1 and TRBJ1-1): SAVISQKPSRDICQRGTSLTIQCQVDSQVTMMFWYRQQPGQSLTLIATANQGSEATYESGFVIDKFPISRPNLTFSTLTVSNMSPEDSSIYLCSVDSGRTTEAFFGQGTRLTVV.

This chain joins TRBV12-3 or TRBV12-4 and TRBJ2-5, with a tentative D call TRBD1 (6 bases). The CDR3 is 11 amino acids. Trimming pared 4 bases from V and 11 bases from J, leaving 11 bases between. DNA of the CDR3: TGTGCCAGCAGTTCGGACAGTAAGCAGTACTTC. Amino acids: CASSSDSKQYF.

The rearrangement joins TRBV15 to TRBJ2-3; a weak D match, TRBD1 (5 bases). The CDR3 is 15 amino acids. V lost 3 bases and J 4 bases, leaving 14 bases between the germline ends. Germline-derived CDR1 and CDR2 are LNHNV and YYDKDF (reference sequence). The CDR3 DNA sequence: TGTGCCACCAGCAGTAGGACCGAGACAGCAGATACGCAGTATTTT. Its protein product is CATSSRTETADTQYF.

The table lists this clonotype with many counts. The chain is built from TRBV27 and TRBJ2-7; D is unclear. V was trimmed by 5 bases and J by 4 bases, leaving 6 bases between them. This CDR3 is 11 amino acids long. Germline V gives CDR1 MNHEY, CDR2 SMNVEV (reference sequence). The CDR3 DNA reads TGTGCCAGCAGTATGGGTTACGAGCAGTACTTC. It yields the protein CASSMGYEQYF.

The chain carries TRBV20-1 and TRBJ2-7; tentatively, D is TRBD2 (6 bases). CDR1 DFQATT and CDR2 SNEGSKA come from the germline V gene (reference sequence). With 3 bases removed from V and 0 bases from J, the gap between germline ends came to 12 bases. This CDR3 region has 14 residues. CDR3 in amino acids: CSASFFGSSYEQYF. The CDR3 nucleotides read TGCAGTGCTAGTTTCTTCGGGAGCTCCTACGAGCAGTACTTC.

Only a few counts were recorded for this clonotype. The rearrangement joins TRBV2 to TRBJ1-4, with unresolved D. Trimming stripped 7 bases from V and 11 bases from J, with 20 bases between. The CDR3 runs to 14 residues. Germline assignment: CDR1 SNHLY and CDR2 FYNNEI. The CDR3, as DNA: TGTGCCAGCACCGAGACCTCCTCCCGGAGGAAACTGTTTTTT. Amino acids: CASTETSSRRKLFF. The full variable domain, in which reference TRBV2 and TRBJ1-4 provide the parts outside the CDR3, is EPEVTQTPSHQVTQMGQEVILRCVPISNHLYFYWYRQILGQKVEFLVSFYNNEISEKSEIFDDQFSVERPDGSNFTLKIRSTKLEDSAMYFCASTETSSRRKLFFGSGTQLSVL.

This rearrangement joins TRBV5-1 to TRBJ2-1; D is possibly TRBD1 (6 bases). V was clipped by 3 bases and J by 8 bases, with 12 bases between them. The CDR3 totals 13 residues. The germline gives CDR1 SGHRS, CDR2 YFSETQ. CDR3 sequence reads: CASSSTGYDEQFF. Written as DNA, the CDR3 is TGCGCCAGCAGCTCCACAGGGTACGATGAGCAGTTCTTC.

The chain uses TRBV28 and TRBJ1-5; D is possibly TRBD1 (5 bases). Trimming removed 6 bases from V and 2 bases from J, with 14 bases in between. From germline, CDR1 is MDHEN and CDR2 SYDVKM. This CDR3 has 15 amino acids. CDR3 sequence reads: CASSRQGDGNQPQHF. Here the CDR3 DNA reads TGTGCCAGCAGCCGTCAGGGTGACGGCAATCAGCCCCAGCATTTT.

The rearrangement links TRBV27 to TRBJ2-7, with 8 positions matching TRBD1. CDR1 and CDR2 from the germline V gene are MNHEY and SMNVEV (reference sequence). The CDR3 loop spans 15 amino acids. The junction had 11 bases not matched to a gene; V was cut back by 7 bases and J by 3 bases. The CDR3 bases are TGTGCCAGCATTCGCGAGACCGGGACAGGCTACGAGCAGTACTTC. This codes for CASIRETGTGYEQYF.

This chain uses TRBV11-3 with TRBJ2-1; 8 bases are a match to TRBD1. CDR1 and CDR2 (germline): SGHNT, YENEEA. Trimming removed 5 bases from V and 11 bases from J; junction bases left unmatched: 8. The CDR3 spans 13 residues. The CDR3 loop is CASSTGTGGKQFF. The CDR3 nucleotides are TGTGCCAGCAGCACAGGGACAGGCGGTAAGCAGTTCTTC.

This clonotype showed up just a few times. A much bigger clone sits one base away, suggesting this may be a read error. The chain recombines TRBV11-2 with TRBJ2-7, with TRBD1 as a possible D gene (6 bases). This CDR3 is built from 14 residues. Deletions cut 3 bases from V and 0 bases from J, with 9 bases between. Germline CDR1 is SGHAT and CDR2 is FQNNGV. Here the CDR3 reads CASSLRGNSYEQYF. CDR3 DNA: TGTGCCAGCAGCTTGAGGGGGAACTCCTACGAGCAGTACTTC.

This clonotype has at least ten counts. V usage is TRBV28 and J usage is TRBJ1-4, with D tentatively TRBD1 (5 bases). Trimming took off 6 bases at V and 5 bases at J, with 16 bases between the two ends. The CDR3 is made up of 15 amino acids. CDR1 MDHEN and CDR2 SYDVKM come from the germline V gene. CDR3 amino acids: CASSRPRGGNEKLFF. CDR3 bases: TGTGCCAGCAGCCGCCCACGGGGGGGAAATGAAAAACTGTTTTTT.

V usage is TRBV13 and J usage is TRBJ1-5, with D possibly being TRBD1 (5 bases). The germline V gene encodes CDR1 PRHDT and CDR2 FYEKMQ (reference sequence). CDR3 length equals 16 residues. V was clipped by 3 bases and J by 1 base, with 13 bases between them. This CDR3 reads CASSLGGERSNQPQHF. Here the CDR3 DNA reads TGTGCCAGCAGCTTGGGGGGGGAGAGGAGCAATCAGCCCCAGCATTTT.

This clonotype was recorded many times. V usage is TRBV5-1 and J usage is TRBJ2-5, with D hard to call. V was pared by 5 bases and J by 2 bases, with 7 bases between. This CDR3 is 12 amino acids long. CDR1 and CDR2 from the germline V gene are SGHRS and YFSETQ. DNA of the CDR3: TGCGCCAGCAGATTAGCTCAAGAGACCCAGTACTTC. The encoded protein is CASRLAQETQYF.

The V call is TRBV7-3, the J call TRBJ2-1; D unresolved. The CDR3 totals 19 residues. The germline V gene has CDR1 SGHTA and CDR2 FQGTGA. V lost 8 bases, J lost 1 base, and 27 bases lay in between. CDR3 loop: CASALLGRAVRRSYNEQFF. As DNA, the CDR3 is TGTGCCAGCGCTTTATTGGGCCGCGCCGTGCGTAGATCCTACAATGAGCAGTTCTTC.

Worth noting for this clonotype: A much larger clone lies a single base off, so this may be a read error. The chain employs TRBV6-5 and TRBJ1-6, with D hard to call. V lost 2 bases and J lost 6, with 8 bases in between. CDR1 is MNHEY, CDR2 SVGAGI, per germline. CDR3 length: 14 amino acids. CDR3 protein: CASSYSRGNSPLHF. The DNA for the CDR3 is TGTGCCAGCAGTTACAGCCGGGGTAATTCACCCCTCCACTTT.

The chain couples TRBV12-3 or TRBV12-4 to TRBJ2-7; D gene uncertain. V shed 5 bases and J shed 0 bases, with 11 bases lying between them. CDR3 length equals 14 residues. The CDR3 loop reads CASSTRETSYEQYF. DNA for the CDR3: TGTGCCAGCAGTACCCGTGAGACCTCCTACGAGCAGTACTTC.

This clonotype was found many times. This chain connects TRBV28 to TRBJ1-5; 7 nucleotides line up with TRBD1. This CDR3 region has 15 residues. J was trimmed by 4 bases and V by 7 bases; bases with no gene match: 10. From germline, CDR1 is MDHEN and CDR2 SYDVKM. In DNA, the CDR3 is TGTGCCAGCACCCGACAGGGAACCTGGAATCAGCCCCAGCATTTT. It encodes CASTRQGTWNQPQHF.

The chain recombines TRBV25-1 with TRBJ1-2; TRBD1 is a possible D gene (6 bases). There are 13 residues in the CDR3. Germline CDR1 is MGHDK and CDR2 is SYGVNS. V dropped 5 bases and J dropped 4 bases, with 11 bases sitting between them. The CDR3 sequence: CASSIGGGYGYTF. The CDR3 DNA follows: TGTGCCAGCAGTATAGGGGGGGGCTATGGCTACACCTTC.

This chain connects TRBV2 to TRBJ1-1, with TRBD1 as a possible D gene (5 bases). Germline V gives CDR1 SNHLY, CDR2 FYNNEI. This CDR3 contains 14 residues. Trimming removed 5 bases at V and 3 bases at J, with 13 bases between. The CDR3 sequence is CASSRAGPDTEAFF. The DNA for the CDR3 is TGTGCCAGCAGTAGGGCGGGGCCCGACACTGAAGCTTTCTTT.

The chain couples TRBV5-1 to TRBJ2-3; D gene ambiguous. The CDR3 is 15 amino acids. V lost 0 bases and J 2 bases, leaving 10 bases between the germline ends. Germline CDR1 reads SGHRS; CDR2 reads YFSETQ. This chain's CDR3 is CASSLEDGHTDTQYF. The DNA for the CDR3 is TGCGCCAGCAGCTTGGAAGACGGTCACACAGATACGCAGTATTTT. Variable domain in full (rest from reference TRBV5-1 and TRBJ2-3): KAGVTQTPRYLIKTRGQQVTLSCSPISGHRSVSWYQQTPGQGLQFLFEYFSETQRNKGNFPGRFSGRQFSNSRSEMNVSTLELGDSALYLCASSLEDGHTDTQYFGPGTRLTVL.

The rearrangement joins TRBV20-1 to TRBJ2-1, with 7 bases fitting TRBD1. The J call could be wrong; TRBJ2-7 is a better fit for the DNA end. Germline V gene lookup returns CDR1 DFQATT and CDR2 SNEGSKA (reference sequence). This CDR3 is 14 amino acids long. The CDR3 spells CSAARQGIHYEQYF. In DNA form, the CDR3 reads TGCAGTGCTGCCCGACAGGGAATCCACTACGAGCAGTACTTC.

Comments on this clonotype: This may arise from a read error, as a much more abundant clone is one base away. CDR3 coding DNA: TGTGCCAGCAGTCGAGCGGAAAACTACGAGCAGTACTTC. It specifies CASSRAENYEQYF. V usage is TRBV12-3 or TRBV12-4 and J usage is TRBJ2-7; tentatively, D is TRBD2 (5 bases). CDR3 length: 13 amino acids. Deletions cut 5 bases from V and 3 bases from J, with 11 bases between.

V is TRBV5-1 and J is TRBJ2-5, with no clear D. This CDR3 has 12 amino acids. From germline, CDR1 is SGHRS and CDR2 YFSETQ. Trimming cost V 0 bases and J 9 bases, with 9 bases left between them. CDR3 in amino acids: CASSLDFAAQYF. The CDR3 DNA reads TGCGCCAGCAGCTTGGATTTTGCGGCCCAGTACTTC.

This clonotype was counted many times. The V gene is TRBV28, the J gene TRBJ2-3; 9 nucleotides match TRBD2. V lost 6 bases, J lost 1 base, and 5 bases stayed unmatched. This CDR3 contains 15 residues. CDR1 MDHEN and CDR2 SYDVKM come from the germline V gene. The DNA for the CDR3 is TGTGCCAGCAGGACAGCGGGAGGAGGCACAGATACGCAGTATTTT. Its translation is CASRTAGGGTDTQYF.

The chain couples TRBV28 to TRBJ2-5; no definite D call. Germline assignment: CDR1 MDHEN and CDR2 SYDVKM. Trimming pared 7 bases from V and 2 bases from J, leaving 14 bases between. The CDR3 sequence is 14 residues long. The CDR3: CASTLRRAQETQYF. The CDR3 DNA follows: TGTGCCAGCACCCTCAGGAGAGCGCAAGAGACCCAGTACTTC.

In its sample, this clonotype was seen many times. The chain has TRBV20-1 and TRBJ2-7; 7 bases agree with TRBD2. CDR1 is DFQATT, CDR2 SNEGSKA, per germline (reference sequence). The CDR3 runs to 14 residues. Losses at the gene ends were 1 base for V and 3 bases for J; bases not matched to a gene: 6. CDR3 loop: CSARGLAELYEQYF. DNA for the CDR3: TGCAGTGCTAGAGGGCTAGCGGAACTCTACGAGCAGTACTTC.